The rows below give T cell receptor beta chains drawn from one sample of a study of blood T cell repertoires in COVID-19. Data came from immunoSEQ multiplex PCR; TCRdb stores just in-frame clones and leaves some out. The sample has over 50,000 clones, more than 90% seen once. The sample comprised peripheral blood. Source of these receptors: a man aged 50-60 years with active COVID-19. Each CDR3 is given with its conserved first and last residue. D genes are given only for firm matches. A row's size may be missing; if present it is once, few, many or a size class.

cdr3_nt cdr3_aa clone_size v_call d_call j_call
TGTGCCAGCGGGACAGGGAATCAGCCCCAGCATTTT CASGTGNQPQHF . TRBV28 TRBD1 TRBJ1-5
TGTGCCAGCAGGACAGGGGGGACCCTTTACAATGAGCAGTTCTTC CASRTGGTLYNEQFF . TRBV6-5 TRBD1 TRBJ2-1
TGTGCCAGCAGCCAGGGTCGGGACACAGATACGCAGTATTTT CASSQGRDTDTQYF . TRBV3-1/TRBV3-2 . TRBJ2-3
TGTGCCATCAGCTCCCGGGCGGGCTATGGCTACACCTTC CAISSRAGYGYTF . TRBV28 . TRBJ1-2
TGTGCCAGCTCACCCAGCAGGGGCCCCTACGAGCAGTACTTC CASSPSRGPYEQYF . TRBV18 . TRBJ2-7
TGTGCCAGCAGTACGGGACAGAAAACCTACGAGCAGTACTTC CASSTGQKTYEQYF . TRBV6-5 TRBD1 TRBJ2-7
TGTGCCAGCGGCATGCACCTCGGGACAGGGATACTCTATATCTTC CASGMHLGTGILYIF . TRBV28 TRBD1 TRBJ2-7
TGTGCCAGCAGCCCCGGGAAGAACACTGAAGCTTTCTTT CASSPGKNTEAFF . TRBV28 . TRBJ1-1
TGTGCCAGCAGCGTAGGGTCAGAGGGGGCGCGGGGCGAGCAGTACTTC CASSVGSEGARGEQYF once TRBV9 . TRBJ2-7
TGTGCCAGCAGTGAGCGGGGGCGGGCCCCTCCCGAGCAGTACTTC CASSERGRAPPEQYF . TRBV2 . TRBJ2-7
TGTGCCAGCAGCCTGAGACCGGGGAGGGGGGCCCGGCCCGGGGAGCTGTTTTTT CASSLRPGRGARPGELFF . TRBV3-1/TRBV3-2 . TRBJ2-2
TGTGCCAGCAGCCAAGTTATGTCCACAGATACGCAGTATTTT CASSQVMSTDTQYF . TRBV4-2 . TRBJ2-3
TGTGCCAGCAGTTACCGGGTTGGAGAGCAGTACTTC CASSYRVGEQYF . TRBV6-6 . TRBJ2-7
TGTGCCAACGCGAAAGAGGAGCGGGCGACGTACAATGAGCAGTTCTTC CANAKEERATYNEQFF . TRBV10-3 . TRBJ2-1
TGTGCCAGCAGCCCCGGGAGAACCAGCGAGCAGTACTTC CASSPGRTSEQYF . TRBV5-4 . TRBJ2-7
TGCGCCAGCAGCTTGGCCAGGGGGGCTAATGAAAAACTGTTTTTT CASSLARGANEKLFF . TRBV5-1 TRBD1 TRBJ1-4
TGTGCCAGCAGACTCGGGGGGACAGGGGGTAGTGGCTACACCTTC CASRLGGTGGSGYTF . TRBV28 TRBD1 TRBJ1-2
TGTGCCAGCAGTTCTAAAGGGGATGGCTACACCTTC CASSSKGDGYTF . TRBV28 . TRBJ1-2
TGTGCCAGCAGTGGTCCTAGCGGGAGCCCCAATGAGCAGTTCTTC CASSGPSGSPNEQFF . TRBV2 TRBD2 TRBJ2-1
TGTGCCAGCAGAACAGACTACAATGAGCAGTTCTTC CASRTDYNEQFF . TRBV27 . TRBJ2-1
TGCGCCAGCAGCGATGACAGACAAGACCTCACAGATACGCAGTATTTT CASSDDRQDLTDTQYF once TRBV4-1 . TRBJ2-3
TGTGCCAGCAGCTCCAGATCGGACAGTCGATACAATGAGCAGTTCTTC CASSSRSDSRYNEQFF . TRBV7-8 . TRBJ2-1
TGCGCCAGCAGCTTGGAGACAGGGGCGGTCTACGAGCAGTACTTC CASSLETGAVYEQYF . TRBV5-1 TRBD1 TRBJ2-7
TGTGCCAGCAGCCCGGCCCCCAGGGGCTCGGGTTTCTTT CASSPAPRGSGFF . TRBV6-6 . TRBJ1-1
TGTGCCAGCGCCGAACCCCGCGGGGGCCAAGAGACCCAGTACTTC CASAEPRGGQETQYF once TRBV6-6 TRBD2 TRBJ2-5
TGTGCCAGCAGTTCCAACAGGGTAAATTCACCCCTCCACTTT CASSSNRVNSPLHF . TRBV27 . TRBJ1-6
TGTGCCACCAGTGAAACAGGGCGGGAGACCCAGTACTTC CATSETGRETQYF . TRBV24-1 . TRBJ2-5
TGTGCCAGCAGTCAAAGAGACAGGGCCGGGGAGCTGTTTTTT CASSQRDRAGELFF . TRBV7-2 TRBD1 TRBJ2-2
TGTGCCACCCAAGAGGGACAGGAGAACACTGAAGCTTTCTTT CATQEGQENTEAFF . TRBV13 TRBD1 TRBJ1-1
TGTGCCAGCATCAGGGGAGAGGTGACCTATGGCTACACCTTC CASIRGEVTYGYTF . TRBV6-5 . TRBJ1-2
TGTGCCAGCAGTGAGGGGGCAGGGGCCTATGGCTACACCTTC CASSEGAGAYGYTF . TRBV6-1 . TRBJ1-2
TGTGCCAGCAGCCCAGACGGGACAACTAATGAAAAACTGTTTTTT CASSPDGTTNEKLFF . TRBV7-9 . TRBJ1-4
TGCGCCAGCAGCTTGGAGGGACACCTTAGCAACGAGCAGTACTTC CASSLEGHLSNEQYF . TRBV5-1 . TRBJ2-7
TGTGCCAGCAGCCCCCAGGGGGAGCCCCGGGAGACCCAGTACTTC CASSPQGEPRETQYF . TRBV13 TRBD1 TRBJ2-5
TGTGCCAGCAGTTTCGGACTAGCGGGCACCGGGGAGCTGTTTTTT CASSFGLAGTGELFF . TRBV6-6 TRBD2 TRBJ2-2
TGTGCCAGCAGCCCCGCGGGGTCTGGAAACACCATATATTTT CASSPAGSGNTIYF . TRBV11-2 . TRBJ1-3
TGTGCCAGCAGCTCAAGGGACACTCCGGGGGAGCTGTTTTTT CASSSRDTPGELFF . TRBV7-7 . TRBJ2-2
TGCAGTGCTAGAGATTATCCCGGCTACACCTTC CSARDYPGYTF . TRBV20-1 . TRBJ1-2
TGTGCCTGGAGTGTACCGGGGGTTGGTGAAAAACTGTTTTTT CAWSVPGVGEKLFF . TRBV30 . TRBJ1-4
TGTGCCAGTAAGCCCTACCCCGAAACTACAGATACGCAGTATTTT CASKPYPETTDTQYF . TRBV19 . TRBJ2-3